Each of the 6 T cell receptor beta chains below was sequenced from the same sample in a study of identical twins. TCRdb used MiXCR to reprocess the 5' RACE reads, holding one entry per CDR3 protein. The data contain roughly 490,000 distinct CDR3 sequences, approximately 14% of them singletons. Another study also made use of these data, one on yellow fever vaccine responses in identical twins.

Specimen: CD4+ T cells sorted from blood. These receptors came from a woman under 30 in good health.

This clonotype was recorded at least ten times. The chain has TRBV7-2 and TRBJ2-5; TRBD1 matches at 7 bases. This CDR3 comprises 16 residues. With V trimmed by 5 bases and J by 2 bases, 11 bases remained unmatched. Germline V gene sequence: CDR1 SGHTA, CDR2 FQGNSA. CDR3 sequence reads: CASSSLRTGVQETQYF. The CDR3 region has the DNA TGTGCCAGCAGCAGCCTCCGGACAGGAGTACAAGAGACCCAGTACTTC.

The table lists this clonotype with a few counts. The chain uses TRBV4-1 and TRBJ2-2; 7 nucleotides line up with TRBD1. Germline V gene lookup returns CDR1 MGHRA and CDR2 YSYEKL. The CDR3 consists of 15 residues. V trimming: 4 bases; J trimming: 4 bases; junction bases outside the gene matches: 6. CDR3 DNA: TGCGCCAGCAGCCTTGGACAGGCGGGCACCGGGGAGCTGTTTTTT. This sequence encodes CASSLGQAGTGELFF.

This sequence joins TRBV7-9 and TRBJ1-1; D is unresolved. The germline CDR1 and CDR2 sequences are SEHNR and FQNEAQ (reference sequence). The CDR3 loop spans 15 amino acids. With 2 bases removed from V and 1 base from J, the gap between germline ends came to 11 bases. This CDR3 is CASSLPQASNTEAFF. CDR3 in DNA: TGTGCCAGCAGCTTACCGCAGGCTTCGAACACTGAAGCTTTCTTT.

The chain carries TRBV11-2 and TRBJ2-1; D could derive from TRBD1 or TRBD2 (6 bases each). Trimming took off 6 bases at V and 7 bases at J, with 16 bases between the two ends. Germline V gives CDR1 SGHAT, CDR2 FQNNGV. This CDR3 contains 14 residues. CDR3 bases: TGTGCCAGCAGTAACCCCGGGGGCGCGAATGAGCAGTTCTTC. Its protein product is CASSNPGGANEQFF.

The J gene is TRBJ2-3, the V gene TRBV11-2; either TRBD1 or TRBD2 may fit D (7 bases each). Germline loops: CDR1 SGHAT, CDR2 FQNNGV. V lost 6 bases and J 5 bases, leaving 24 bases between the germline ends. This CDR3 spans 17 amino acids. CDR3 coding DNA: TGTGCCAGCAGGGAGAGGGACAGCGGGAAAAGGATAGATACGCAGTATTTT. Protein sequence: CASRERDSGKRIDTQYF.

The table lists this clonotype with many counts. This chain links TRBV5-1 with TRBJ2-2, with TRBD1 identical over 9 bases. The germline V gene has CDR1 SGHRS and CDR2 YFSETQ. This CDR3 spans 17 amino acids. Trimming at V came to 1 base and at J to 6 bases, leaving 10 bases not matched to a gene. The CDR3 DNA reads as TGCGCCAGCAGCTTGACTCCGGACAGGGGCAGCGCCGGGGAGCTGTTTTTT. This sequence encodes CASSLTPDRGSAGELFF.